A single sample is the source of the 15 T cell receptor beta chains below, sequenced in a study of blood T cell repertoires in COVID-19. Clones were sequenced by immunoSEQ multiplex PCR, and TCRdb holds only the in-frame ones, with some missing. The sample lists 150,000 to 200,000 clones, roughly nine tenths seen once, with roughly 21% in the top ten. The sequenced sample consisted of peripheral blood. These receptors all come from a man in his fifties or sixties with active or convalescent COVID-19.

V gene TRBV3-1 (or the pseudogene TRBV3-2) combines with J gene TRBJ1-2; D is unclear. V was trimmed by 0 bases and J by 5 bases, leaving 13 bases between them. Germline values: CDR1 LGHDT, CDR2 YNNKEL (reference sequence). This CDR3 is built from 15 residues. CDR3 sequence (DNA): TGTGCCAGCAGCCAAGATCCGGGATCCCTTTATGGCTACACCTTC. It codes for CASSQDPGSLYGYTF.

The chain has TRBV19 and TRBJ2-7; TRBD2 is a possible D gene (6 bases). The germline V gene has CDR1 LNHDA and CDR2 SQIVND (reference sequence). V was cut by 0 bases and J by 5 bases, with 11 bases left in between. This CDR3 spans 14 amino acids. CDR3 sequence (DNA): TGTGCCAGTAGTATAGATCGAGGAGGGAACGAGCAGTACTTC. It codes for CASSIDRGGNEQYF.

The CDR3 loop is CASSRDRLSWEKLFF. The CDR3 coding sequence is TGCGCCAGCAGTCGTGACAGGCTATCGTGGGAAAAACTGTTTTTT. J is TRBJ1-4 and V is TRBV10-2, with D possibly being TRBD1 (6 bases). The germline V gene encodes CDR1 WSHSY and CDR2 SAAADI. V was shortened by 5 bases and J by 8 bases, with 18 bases between the two germline ends. This CDR3 has 15 amino acids.

The V call is TRBV7-9, the J call TRBJ1-4; 11 bases match TRBD1. The CDR3 sequence is 16 residues long. The germline V gene encodes CDR1 SEHNR and CDR2 FQNEAQ (reference sequence). The V and J ends lost 4 bases and 8 bases, in that order; junction bases with no gene match: 9. This CDR3 is CASSSGQGAAREKLFF. The CDR3 coding sequence is TGTGCCAGCAGCTCTGGACAGGGGGCGGCTAGGGAAAAACTGTTTTTT.

The chain employs TRBV24-1 and TRBJ2-6, with 9 positions matching TRBD2. Trimming removed 3 bases from V and 2 bases from J; junction bases left unmatched: 1. The CDR3 extends over 16 amino acids. The germline gives CDR1 KGHDR, CDR2 SFDVKD. The CDR3 coding sequence is TGTGCCACCAGTGATAGCGGGAGGACTGGGGCCAACGTCCTGACTTTC. As protein: CATSDSGRTGANVLTF.

This chain uses TRBV3-1 (or the pseudogene TRBV3-2) with TRBJ2-3; D might be TRBD2 (6 bases). V gave up 9 bases and J gave up 0 bases, with 13 bases separating them. Per germline, CDR1 LGHDT and CDR2 YNNKEL (reference sequence). CDR3 length: 14 amino acids. The CDR3 here is CASRTRGSTDTQYF. In DNA form, the CDR3 reads TGTGCCAGTCGGACACGGGGGAGCACAGATACGCAGTATTTT.

The J gene is TRBJ2-2, the V gene TRBV7-9; 12 bases fit TRBD1. The germline V gene encodes CDR1 SEHNR and CDR2 FQNEAQ (reference sequence). V dropped 0 bases and J dropped 5; count of bases not matched to a gene: 7. CDR3 length equals 18 residues. The CDR3 is CASSLAPGQGAETGELFF. In DNA, the CDR3 is TGTGCCAGCAGCTTAGCCCCGGGACAGGGGGCTGAAACCGGGGAGCTGTTTTTT.

This clone is a singleton in its sample. This chain links TRBV29-1 with TRBJ2-5; D perhaps matches TRBD1 (6 bases). The CDR3 sequence is 13 residues long. Trimming removed 2 bases at V and 1 base at J, with 8 bases between. From germline, CDR1 is SQVTM and CDR2 ANQGSEA. CDR3 DNA sequence: TGCAGCGTTGAAAGGACAGCCCAAGAGACCCAGTACTTC. Encoded protein: CSVERTAQETQYF.

This chain uses TRBV19 with TRBJ1-5; TRBD1 aligns across 7 bases. With V trimmed by 9 bases and J by 9 bases, 14 bases remained unmatched. Germline CDR1 reads LNHDA; CDR2 reads SQIVND (reference sequence). The CDR3 length is 14 residues. DNA for the CDR3: TGTGCCAGCCGAGAAGACAGGGTTGTCGGGCCCCAGCATTTT. It encodes CASREDRVVGPQHF. Combining the CDR3 with reference TRBV19 and TRBJ1-5 gives the whole variable domain DGGITQSPKYLFRKEGQNVTLSCEQNLNHDAMYWYRQDPGQGLRLIYYSQIVNDFQKGDIAEGYSVSREKKESFPLTVTSAQKNPTAFYLCASREDRVVGPQHFGDGTRLSIL.

V gene TRBV3-1 (or the pseudogene TRBV3-2) combines with J gene TRBJ2-3; 7 bases fit TRBD2. The V segment lost 0 bases and the J segment 0 bases; nucleotides outside the gene matches: 6. The germline V gene has CDR1 LGHDT and CDR2 YNNKEL (reference sequence). This CDR3 contains 17 residues. This chain's CDR3 is CASSQEQLATSTDTQYF. The CDR3 nucleotides read TGTGCCAGCAGCCAAGAGCAACTAGCGACTAGCACAGATACGCAGTATTTT.

In DNA, the CDR3 is TGTGCCAGCAGCCCCACGGGACAGGGGATAAACACTGAAGCTTTCTTT. It yields the protein CASSPTGQGINTEAFF. The rearrangement joins TRBV3-1 (or the pseudogene TRBV3-2) to TRBJ1-1; 10 bases line up with TRBD1. The CDR3 runs 16 residues. With V trimmed by 4 bases and J by 2 bases, 7 bases remained unmatched. Germline lookup yields CDR1 LGHDT and CDR2 YNNKEL (reference sequence).

DNA for the CDR3: TGTGCCAGTACCCCGGACAGGGGGCTTACTGGCTACACCTTC. It codes for CASTPDRGLTGYTF. This chain joins TRBV19 and TRBJ1-2; 11 positions match TRBD1. Germline CDR1 reads LNHDA; CDR2 reads SQIVND (reference sequence). The CDR3 is made up of 14 amino acids. V lost 7 bases, J lost 7 bases, and 8 bases stayed unmatched.

This clone was counted a single time. The chain has TRBV6-4 and TRBJ2-2; 7 positions agree with TRBD2. CDR3 size: 16 residues. The V segment lost 4 bases and the J segment 2 bases; nucleotides outside the gene matches: 7. The germline gives CDR1 MRHNA, CDR2 SNTAGT. The CDR3 spells CASSVEGLPNTGELFF. The CDR3 nucleotides read TGTGCCAGCAGTGTAGAGGGACTACCAAACACCGGGGAGCTGTTTTTT.

This chain connects TRBV7-3 to TRBJ2-3; TRBD2 is a possible D gene (6 bases). V was clipped by 8 bases and J by 0 bases, with 9 bases between them. Per germline, CDR1 SGHTA and CDR2 FQGTGA. The CDR3 has 13 residues. CDR3 sequence (DNA): TGTGCCAGCGGGCGGGGAAGCACAGATACGCAGTATTTT. Its translation: CASGRGSTDTQYF.

The rearrangement links TRBV6-1 to TRBJ1-1; TRBD1 matches at 8 bases. Trimming took 4 bases from V and 0 from J; bases not matched to a gene: 7. This CDR3 comprises 16 residues. Germline lookup yields CDR1 MNHNS and CDR2 SASEGT. CDR3 loop: CASSGTGGYMNTEAFF. CDR3 bases: TGTGCCAGCAGTGGAACAGGGGGGTATATGAACACTGAAGCTTTCTTT.